The 7 T cell receptor beta chains below all came from one sample that was sequenced in a study of blood T cells in healthy people across ages. A second PCR of 7 to 11 cycles used a sample-barcoded 5' primer and a J-beta primer mix. One entry per CDR3 protein, called by TCRdb with MiXCR from the 5' RACE reads. The data contain approximately 770,000 distinct CDR3 sequences, roughly 50% of them singletons. Sequences were obtained from blood. The receptors come from a man aged 25 to 40 in good health.

The rearrangement links TRBV30 to TRBJ2-5, with D perhaps TRBD2 (6 bases). Trimming took 3 bases from V and 5 from J, leaving 13 bases between them. Germline assignment: CDR1 GTSNPN and CDR2 SVGIG (reference sequence). The length of the CDR3 is 13 residues. The CDR3 protein is CAWREGSAETQYF. The CDR3, as DNA: TGTGCCTGGAGGGAGGGGAGCGCCGAGACCCAGTACTTC.

This clonotype has a handful of counts. The genes are TRBV29-1 and TRBJ2-1, with 14 nucleotides matching TRBD2. This CDR3 region has 18 residues. In germline, CDR1 is SQVTM, CDR2 ANQGSEA. V lost 3 bases to trimming and J lost 4 bases; unmatched junction nucleotides: 11. The chain's CDR3 is CSVDGGLAGGLKYNEQFF. The CDR3 DNA is TGCAGCGTTGATGGAGGACTAGCGGGAGGCCTCAAGTACAATGAGCAGTTCTTC.

In DNA, the CDR3 is TGTGCCAGCAGCTGGAGGGAGCAGTACTATGGCTACACCTTC. Its translation: CASSWREQYYGYTF. This chain uses TRBV5-6 with TRBJ1-2; D ambiguous. V was shortened by 3 bases and J by 3 bases, with 12 bases between the two germline ends. Germline CDR1 and CDR2: SGHDT and YYEEEE. The CDR3 length is 14 residues.

This clonotype was observed a single time. The chain couples TRBV7-2 to TRBJ2-7; 8 bases are a match to TRBD1. The V gene's germline CDR1 is SGHTA and CDR2 FQGNSA. This CDR3 has 14 amino acids. Losses at the gene ends were 5 bases for V and 4 bases for J; bases not matched to a gene: 7. CDR3 protein: CASSPGQVGYEQYF. The CDR3 region has the DNA TGTGCCAGCAGCCCGGGACAGGTTGGATACGAGCAGTACTTC.

The genes are TRBV11-2 and TRBJ2-5, with D possibly matching TRBD2 (5 bases). V shed 5 bases and J shed 0 bases, with 13 bases lying between them. The CDR3 extends over 15 amino acids. Germline CDR1 SGHAT, CDR2 FQNNGV. CDR3 sequence: CASSAYGSDQETQYF. The CDR3 DNA reads TGTGCCAGCAGCGCGTATGGTAGCGACCAAGAGACCCAGTACTTC.

This chain joins TRBV3-1 and TRBJ2-3, with 7 bases lining up with TRBD1. The V and J ends lost 7 bases and 4 bases, in that order; junction bases with no gene match: 8. CDR3 length: 14 amino acids. Germline V gene lookup returns CDR1 LGHDT and CDR2 YNNKEL (reference sequence). CDR3 bases: TGTGCCAGCAACCTTCAGGGGGTCCCAGATACGCAGTATTTT. It codes for CASNLQGVPDTQYF.

This clonotype has only a few counts. The chain employs TRBV20-1 and TRBJ2-7; the match to TRBD2 covers 7 bases. Germline lookup yields CDR1 DFQATT and CDR2 SNEGSKA (reference sequence). V was clipped by 4 bases and J by 9 bases; unmatched bases: 12. This CDR3 has 13 amino acids. The CDR3 DNA reads as TGCAGTGCTATGGGACTACTCGTCCAGAGGCAGTACTTC. Translating it yields CSAMGLLVQRQYF.